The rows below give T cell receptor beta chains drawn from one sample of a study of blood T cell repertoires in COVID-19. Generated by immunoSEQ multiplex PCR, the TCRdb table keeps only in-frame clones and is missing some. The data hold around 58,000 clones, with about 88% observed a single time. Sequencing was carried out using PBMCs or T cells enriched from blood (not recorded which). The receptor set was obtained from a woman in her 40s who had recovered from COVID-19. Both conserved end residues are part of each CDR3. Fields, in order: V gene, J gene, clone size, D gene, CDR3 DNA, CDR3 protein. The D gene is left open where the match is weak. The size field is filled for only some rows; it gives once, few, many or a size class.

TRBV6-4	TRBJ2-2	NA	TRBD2	TGTGCCAGCAGTGACTCTAGCGGGGGGAACACCGGGGAGCTGTTTTTT	CASSDSSGGNTGELFF
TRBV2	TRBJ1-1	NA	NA	TGTGCCAGCAATGAACTTGAAGCTTTCTTT	CASNELEAFF
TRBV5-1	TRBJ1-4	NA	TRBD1	TGCGCCAGCAGCAGACAGGGGATAGGGTCTGGTGAAAAACTGTTTTTT	CASSRQGIGSGEKLFF
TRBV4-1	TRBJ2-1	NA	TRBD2	TGCGCCAGCAGGCAAGGACTAGCGGGGGGGAACTCCTACAATGAGCAGTTCTTC	CASRQGLAGGNSYNEQFF
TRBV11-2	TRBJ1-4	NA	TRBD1	TGTGCCAGCAGCTTGGACAGGGTCAATGAAAAACTGTTTTTT	CASSLDRVNEKLFF
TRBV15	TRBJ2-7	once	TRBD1	TGTGCCACCAGCAGAGATCGTTTGACAGGGGGAGAGCAGTACTTC	CATSRDRLTGGEQYF
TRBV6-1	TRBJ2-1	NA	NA	TGTGCCAGCAGTGAAGTGGGGGAGGTATCGGTCCGGGAGCAGTTCTTC	CASSEVGEVSVREQFF
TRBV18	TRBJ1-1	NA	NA	TGTGCCAGCTCACCACCTAGAAGCAGGGACACTGAAGCTTTCTTT	CASSPPRSRDTEAFF
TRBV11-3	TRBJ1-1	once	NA	TGTGCCAGCAGCCCACAGCGGGGGAACACTGAAGCTTTCTTT	CASSPQRGNTEAFF
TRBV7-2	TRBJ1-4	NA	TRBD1	TGTGCCAGCAGCTTAGGGGACAGAGATCATGAAAAACTGTTTTTT	CASSLGDRDHEKLFF
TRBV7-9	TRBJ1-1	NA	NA	TGTGCCAGCAGCCCGACATACACTGAAGCTTTCTTT	CASSPTYTEAFF
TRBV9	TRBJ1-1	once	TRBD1	TGTGCCAGCAGCAAGGGGACAGCAGAAGCTTTCTTT	CASSKGTAEAFF
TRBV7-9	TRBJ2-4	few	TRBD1	TGTGCCAGCAGCTTAGCGACGGACAGGGGGCAAAGAAACATTCAGTACTTC	CASSLATDRGQRNIQYF
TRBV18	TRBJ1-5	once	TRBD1	TGTGCCAGCTCACCACGCGGAAGGGACAGAAATCAGCCCCAGCATTTT	CASSPRGRDRNQPQHF
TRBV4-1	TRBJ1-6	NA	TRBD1	TGCGCCAGCAGCCACACGAGGACAGGGACCATTAATTCACCCCTCCACTTT	CASSHTRTGTINSPLHF
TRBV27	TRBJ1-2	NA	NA	TGTGCCAGCAGTTTATCCATTCTGGACAGAGCTAACTATGGCTACACCTTC	CASSLSILDRANYGYTF
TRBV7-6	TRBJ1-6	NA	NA	TGTGCCAGCAGCTTAGGCGTGGATAATTCACCCCTCCACTTT	CASSLGVDNSPLHF
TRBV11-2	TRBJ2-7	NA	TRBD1	TGTGCCAGCAGCTCCGGGACAGGGAATGCCTACGAGCAGTACTTC	CASSSGTGNAYEQYF
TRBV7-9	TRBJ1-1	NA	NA	TGTGCCAGCAGGTTGACAGGGAACACTGAAGCTTTCTTT	CASRLTGNTEAFF
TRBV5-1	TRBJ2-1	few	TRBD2	TGCGCCAGCAGCCCAGGCGCGACTAGCGGGGGGAAGTACAATGAGCAGTTCTTC	CASSPGATSGGKYNEQFF
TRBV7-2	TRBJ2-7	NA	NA	TGTGCCAGCAGCCGGGGCGGGGGCTTCTCCTACGAGCAGTACTTC	CASSRGGGFSYEQYF
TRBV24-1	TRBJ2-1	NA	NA	TGTGCCACCAGTGACAAAGCCAATACAGGGTTGTCCTACAATGAGCAGTTCTTC	CATSDKANTGLSYNEQFF
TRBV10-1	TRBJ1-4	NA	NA	TGCGCCAGCAGTGAGTCGACGGGGGTCCCTGAAAAACTGTTTTTT	CASSESTGVPEKLFF
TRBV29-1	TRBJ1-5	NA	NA	TGCAGCGTTGAAGTGGGGCTGGGGCCCCAGCATTTT	CSVEVGLGPQHF
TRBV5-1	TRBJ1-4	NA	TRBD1	TGCGCCAGCAGCCAGACAGGGTATGGTGAAAAACTGTTTTTT	CASSQTGYGEKLFF
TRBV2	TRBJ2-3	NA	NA	TGTGCCAGCAGTGAAGACTTCACAGATACGCAGTATTTT	CASSEDFTDTQYF
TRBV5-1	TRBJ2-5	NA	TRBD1	TGCGCCAGCAGCATAGGGACAGGGCGAGAGACCCAGTACTTC	CASSIGTGRETQYF
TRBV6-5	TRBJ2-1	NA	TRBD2	TGTGCCAGCAGTTACGCTAGCGGGGCCCTCAATGAGCAGTTCTTC	CASSYASGALNEQFF
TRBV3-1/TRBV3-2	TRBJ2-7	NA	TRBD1	TGTGCCAGCAGCCATGACAGGGGGCTTAACGAGCAGTACTTC	CASSHDRGLNEQYF
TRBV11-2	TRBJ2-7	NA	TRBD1	TGTGCCAGCAGCTCTCTTAAAGGACAGGGGGCCATCTACGAGCAGTACTTC	CASSSLKGQGAIYEQYF